The source of this T cell receptor (beta chain) is a study of OX40 agonist ivuxolimab in advanced cancers. The overall study: People in dose escalation had one of these cancers: hepatocellular carcinoma, melanoma, renal cell or head and neck cancer. Study observations and caveats: The mean number of expanded clones was higher in CD8+ T cells than in CD4+.

The table came from immunoSEQ multiplex PCR; TCRdb's copy has only in-frame clones and leaves some out. The sample contains tens of thousands of clones, 87% of which appear only once. Worth noting for this clone: Its antigen is still unknown.

The CDR3 is 14 amino acids. Trimming at V came to 4 bases and at J to 4 bases, leaving 6 bases not matched to a gene. In germline, CDR1 is SGHAT, CDR2 FQNNGV. J is TRBJ1-1 and V is TRBV11-2; 7 bases align to TRBD1. This sequence was found in an adult with an advanced solid tumor such as melanoma, head and neck, liver or kidney cancer. Sequences were derived from CD4+ or CD8+ T cells sorted from blood, sampled in a trial of the OX40 agonist ivuxolimab. CDR3 in amino acids: CASSSDRVVTEAFF. The CDR3 nucleotides are TGTGCCAGCAGCTCCGACAGGGTAGTCACTGAAGCTTTCTTT. Complete variable domain (other parts from reference TRBV11-2 and TRBJ1-1): EAGVAQSPRYKIIEKRQSVAFWCNPISGHATLYWYQQILGQGPKLLIQFQNNGVVDDSQLPKDRFSAERLKGVDSTLKIQPAKLEDSAVYLCASSSDRVVTEAFFGQGTRLTVV.